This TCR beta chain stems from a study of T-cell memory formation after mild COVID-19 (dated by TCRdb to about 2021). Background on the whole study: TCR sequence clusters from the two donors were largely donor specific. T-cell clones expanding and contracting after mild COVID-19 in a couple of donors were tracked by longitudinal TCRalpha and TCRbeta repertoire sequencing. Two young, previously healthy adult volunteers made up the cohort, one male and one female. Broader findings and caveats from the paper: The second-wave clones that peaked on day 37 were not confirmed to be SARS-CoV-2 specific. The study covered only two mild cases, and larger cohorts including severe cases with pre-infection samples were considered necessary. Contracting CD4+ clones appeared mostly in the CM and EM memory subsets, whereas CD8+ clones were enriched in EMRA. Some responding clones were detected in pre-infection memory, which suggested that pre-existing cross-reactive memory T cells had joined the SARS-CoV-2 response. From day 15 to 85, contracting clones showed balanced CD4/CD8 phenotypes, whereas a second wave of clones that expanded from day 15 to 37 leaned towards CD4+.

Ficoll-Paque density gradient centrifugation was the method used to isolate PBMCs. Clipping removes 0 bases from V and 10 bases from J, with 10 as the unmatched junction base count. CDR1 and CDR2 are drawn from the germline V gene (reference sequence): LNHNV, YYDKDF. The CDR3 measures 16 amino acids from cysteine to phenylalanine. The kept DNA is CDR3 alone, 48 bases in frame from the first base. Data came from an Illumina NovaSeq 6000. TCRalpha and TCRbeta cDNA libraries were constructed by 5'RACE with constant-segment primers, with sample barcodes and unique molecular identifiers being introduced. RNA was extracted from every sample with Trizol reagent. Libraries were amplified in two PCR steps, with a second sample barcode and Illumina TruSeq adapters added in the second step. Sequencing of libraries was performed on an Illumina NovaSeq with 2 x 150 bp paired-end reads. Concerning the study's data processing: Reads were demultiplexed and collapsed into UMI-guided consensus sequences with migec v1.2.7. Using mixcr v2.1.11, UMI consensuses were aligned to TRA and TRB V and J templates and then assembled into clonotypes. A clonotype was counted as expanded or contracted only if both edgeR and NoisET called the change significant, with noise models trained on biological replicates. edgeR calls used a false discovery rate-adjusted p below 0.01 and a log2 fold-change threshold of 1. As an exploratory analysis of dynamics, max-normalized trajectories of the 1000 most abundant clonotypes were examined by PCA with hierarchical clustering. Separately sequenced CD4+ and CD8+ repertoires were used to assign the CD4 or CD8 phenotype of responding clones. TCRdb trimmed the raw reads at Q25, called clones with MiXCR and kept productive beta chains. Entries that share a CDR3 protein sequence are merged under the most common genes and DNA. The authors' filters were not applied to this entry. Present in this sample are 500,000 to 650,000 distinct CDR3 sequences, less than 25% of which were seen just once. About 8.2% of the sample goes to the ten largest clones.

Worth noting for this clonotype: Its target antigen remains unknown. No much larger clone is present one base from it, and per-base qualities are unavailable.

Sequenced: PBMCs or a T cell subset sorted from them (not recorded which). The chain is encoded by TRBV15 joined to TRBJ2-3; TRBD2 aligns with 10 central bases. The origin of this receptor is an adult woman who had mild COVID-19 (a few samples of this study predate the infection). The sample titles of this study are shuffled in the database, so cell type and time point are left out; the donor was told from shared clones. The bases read TGTGCCACCAGCAGAGATGATCCAGCGGGGGGGATGTCGCAGTATTTT. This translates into CATSRDDPAGGMSQYF. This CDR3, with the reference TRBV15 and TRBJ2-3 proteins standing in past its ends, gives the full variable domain DAMVIQNPRYQVTQFGKPVTLSCSQTLNHNVMYWYQQKSSQAPKLLFHYYDKDFNNEADTPDNFQSRRPNTSFCFLDIRSPGLGDTAMYLCATSRDDPAGGMSQYFGPGTRLTVL.